The rows below give T cell receptor beta chains drawn from one sample of a study of PD-1 blockade in classical Hodgkin lymphoma. Sequencing was performed with immunoSEQ multiplex PCR; in TCRdb, only in-frame clones are kept and a portion is missing. The sample consists of over 15,000 clones, about 81% of them appearing once. Sequencing used peripheral blood mononuclear cells (PBMCs), obtained before the second cycle of nivolumab. Source of these receptors: a human donor with classical Hodgkin lymphoma. CDR3s include the opening cysteine and the closing phenylalanine or tryptophan. The D gene is left open where the match is weak. Only part of the rows carry a size: once, few, many, or a class if the clone is expanded.

j_call cdr3_length clone_size d_call v_call cdr3_aa cdr3_nt
TRBJ2-7 14 NA NA TRBV27 CASSLSPSSYEQYF TGTGCCAGCAGTTTAAGCCCGAGCTCCTACGAGCAGTACTTC
TRBJ1-2 17 NA NA TRBV28 CASRTTPDGRLEYGYTF TGTGCCAGCAGGACGACACCGGACGGCCGTTTGGAGTATGGCTACACCTTC
TRBJ2-5 16 NA TRBD1 TRBV7-3 CASSPGTGGHQETQYF TGTGCCAGCAGCCCGGGGACAGGGGGACACCAAGAGACCCAGTACTTC
TRBJ2-7 13 NA TRBD1 TRBV5-4 CASTPQQGAVQYF TGTGCCAGCACCCCTCAACAGGGGGCTGTGCAGTACTTC
TRBJ1-1 14 NA TRBD1 TRBV29-1 CSVLRDRGRDEAFF TGCAGCGTTTTAAGGGACAGGGGCCGAGATGAAGCTTTTTTT
TRBJ1-2 13 once TRBD1 TRBV5-6 CASSLAQGDGYTF TGTGCCAGCAGCTTGGCCCAGGGGGATGGCTACACCTTC
TRBJ1-2 11 NA NA TRBV19 CASSSLRGYTF TGTGCCAGTAGTTCATTGCGAGGCTACACCTTC
TRBJ2-7 15 NA NA TRBV7-3 CASSLKAGGPYEQYF TGTGCCAGCAGCTTAAAGGCTGGAGGACCTTACGAGCAGTACTTC
TRBJ2-2 17 NA TRBD2 TRBV11-3 CASSSSRWRGGTGELFF TGTGCCAGCAGCTCCTCTCGATGGCGGGGGGGCACCGGGGAGCTGTTTTTT
TRBJ2-1 14 NA TRBD1 TRBV6-4 CASSDSTGSSTLFF TGTGCCAGCAGTGACTCGACAGGGTCCTCCACCTTGTTCTTC
TRBJ1-5 14 few NA TRBV15 CATSSGGINQPQHF TGTGCCACCAGCAGCGGCGGGATCAATCAGCCCCAGCATTTT
TRBJ1-4 13 NA NA TRBV4-3 CASSRGAGEKLFF TGCGCCAGCAGCCGAGGGGCAGGTGAAAAACTGTTTTTT
TRBJ2-2 15 NA NA TRBV5-4 CASRSDAFWTGELFF TGTGCCAGCAGGAGCGATGCGTTTTGGACCGGGGAGCTGTTTTTT
TRBJ2-5 13 NA NA TRBV29-1 CSVDGAGQETQYF TGCAGCGTTGATGGGGCAGGCCAAGAGACCCAGTACTTC
TRBJ2-4 16 NA TRBD2 TRBV28 CASSPLAGGTKNIQYF TGTGCCAGCAGTCCCCTAGCGGGGGGGACCAAAAACATTCAGTACTTC
TRBJ2-1 15 NA NA TRBV27 CASSLSRTTYNEQFF TGTGCCAGCAGTTTATCCCGGACTACCTACAATGAGCAGTTCTTC
TRBJ2-7 15 NA NA TRBV6-1 CASSVRTVSSYEQYF TGTGCCAGCAGTGTCCGGACTGTTAGCTCCTACGAGCAGTACTTC
TRBJ1-5 14 NA TRBD1 TRBV5-1 CASSSTGGSQPQHF TGCGCCAGCAGCTCGACAGGGGGGAGTCAGCCCCAGCATTTT
TRBJ2-2 14 NA NA TRBV5-4 CASRTAGNTGELFF TGTGCCAGCAGGACGGCAGGGAACACCGGGGAGCTGTTTTTT
TRBJ2-1 20 NA TRBD1 TRBV19 CASGTRDRGFSGGSYNEQFF TGTGCCAGTGGGACTCGGGACAGGGGCTTCTCTGGGGGATCCTACAATGAGCAGTTCTTC
TRBJ2-7 16 NA TRBD2 TRBV5-4 CASSLASGGPSYEQYF TGTGCCAGCAGCTTGGCTAGCGGGGGGCCGTCCTACGAGCAGTACTTC
TRBJ2-3 15 NA NA TRBV11-2 CASSLSQAGASTQYF TGTGCCAGCAGCTTAAGTCAAGCCGGGGCAAGTACGCAGTATTTT
TRBJ2-5 14 NA TRBD1 TRBV10-3 CAINDDRGLGTQYF TGTGCCATCAATGACGACAGGGGGCTTGGGACCCAGTACTTC
TRBJ2-2 15 NA TRBD1 TRBV6-1 CASRLTGTNTGELFF TGTGCCAGCAGGTTGACAGGGACGAACACCGGGGAGCTGTTTTTT
TRBJ2-3 16 NA TRBD1 TRBV6-1 CASSGRQGAGTDTQYF TGTGCCAGCAGTGGACGACAGGGGGCGGGTACAGATACGCAGTATTTT
TRBJ2-2 14 few NA TRBV30 CAWSVRRDTGELFF TGTGCCTGGAGTGTACGGAGGGACACCGGGGAGCTGTTTTTT
TRBJ1-6 14 NA NA TRBV7-9 CASSFMSDYSPLHF TGTGCCAGCAGCTTCATGTCAGACTATTCACCCCTCCACTTT
TRBJ2-1 14 NA TRBD1 TRBV10-3 CATKQGENNNEQFF TGTGCCACTAAACAGGGGGAGAATAACAATGAGCAGTTCTTC
TRBJ2-1 16 NA TRBD2 TRBV11-2 CASSPRTSGLHNEQFF TGTGCCAGCAGCCCTCGGACTAGCGGGCTCCACAATGAGCAGTTCTTC
TRBJ2-2 15 NA NA TRBV7-2 CASSPSDYPPGELFF TGTGCCAGCAGCCCCTCGGACTATCCCCCCGGGGAGCTGTTTTTT
TRBJ2-5 13 NA NA TRBV9 CASSSRPRETQYF TGTGCCAGCAGTTCTAGACCTCGGGAGACCCAGTACTTC
TRBJ2-3 14 once NA TRBV9 CASSVRHNTDTQYF TGTGCCAGCAGCGTTCGGCACAACACAGATACGCAGTATTTT
TRBJ2-7 12 NA TRBD1 TRBV6-5 CASRSGGWEQYF TGTGCCAGCAGGTCAGGGGGTTGGGAGCAGTACTTC
TRBJ2-1 16 NA NA TRBV28 CASSLTGGVSGDEQFF TGTGCCAGCAGTTTAACCGGCGGGGTGAGCGGCGATGAGCAGTTCTTC
TRBJ1-1 12 NA NA TRBV6-5 CATSGRNTEAFF TGTGCCACCTCTGGGCGGAACACTGAAGCTTTCTTT
TRBJ1-5 15 NA NA TRBV6-1 CASTEYGAGNQPQHF TGTGCCAGCACCGAATACGGGGCTGGGAATCAGCCCCAGCATTTT
TRBJ1-6 15 NA NA TRBV19 CASSKTTGSGSPLHF TGTGCCAGTAGTAAAACGACAGGCTCCGGTTCACCCCTCCACTTT
TRBJ1-6 15 NA TRBD1 TRBV7-8 CASSLVWTGNSPLHF TGTGCCAGCAGCTTAGTCTGGACAGGCAATTCACCCCTCCACTTT
TRBJ1-2 11 NA NA TRBV14 CASPNPGFYTF TGTGCCAGCCCCAACCCAGGATTCTACACCTTC
TRBJ1-2 14 NA NA TRBV6-1 CASSDSPLGGGYTF TGTGCCAGCAGCGACAGTCCCCTTGGGGGTGGCTACACCTTC
TRBJ1-1 15 NA TRBD1 TRBV18 CASSQGQGPNTEAFF TGTGCCAGCTCCCAGGGACAGGGACCAAACACTGAAGCTTTCTTT
TRBJ2-3 15 NA NA TRBV7-3 CASSLGLVRTDTQYF TGTGCCAGCAGCCTGGGACTGGTGCGCACAGATACGCAGTATTTT
TRBJ2-1 16 NA TRBD1 TRBV5-1 CASSLVGTGGLDEQFF TGCGCCAGCAGCTTGGTCGGGACAGGGGGCCTTGATGAGCAGTTCTTC
TRBJ2-1 15 few NA TRBV19 CASSKAQRAYNEQFF TGTGCCAGTAGTAAGGCCCAGAGAGCCTACAATGAGCAGTTCTTC
TRBJ2-4 15 NA NA TRBV6-5 CASSYAPRGENIQYF TGTGCCAGCAGTTATGCCCCGAGGGGGGAAAACATTCAGTACTTC
TRBJ1-5 17 NA TRBD1 TRBV28 CASIDSRGQGSNQPQHF TGTGCCAGCATCGATAGTAGGGGGCAGGGGAGCAATCAGCCCCAGCATTTT
TRBJ1-2 16 NA NA TRBV19 CASSAQSGTTNYGYTF TGTGCCAGTAGTGCGCAGTCAGGTACGACTAACTATGGCTACACCTTC
TRBJ1-4 13 NA NA TRBV10-3 CAIRGEGIEKLFF TGTGCCATTCGGGGGGAAGGGATAGAAAAACTGTTTTTT
TRBJ2-3 12 NA NA TRBV5-1 CASSQVADTQYF TGCGCCAGCAGCCAGGTGGCAGATACGCAGTATTTT
TRBJ1-4 14 few TRBD1 TRBV18 CASSPTGNNEKLFF TGTGCCAGCTCCCCGACAGGGAATAATGAAAAACTGTTTTTT
TRBJ2-5 12 NA NA TRBV10-2 CASSELIETQYF TGCGCCAGCAGTGAGTTAATAGAGACCCAGTACTTC
TRBJ1-4 14 NA TRBD1 TRBV6-5 CASSSGTGVVKLFF TGTGCCAGCAGCTCCGGGACAGGGGTTGTAAAACTGTTTTTT
TRBJ1-2 17 NA NA TRBV4-2 CASSQVGGEVYNYGYTF TGTGCCAGCAGCCAAGTGGGGGGGGAAGTCTATAACTATGGCTACACCTTC
TRBJ1-2 15 NA NA TRBV6-5 CASSFQPGDNYGYTF TGTGCCAGCAGTTTCCAGCCAGGCGATAACTATGGCTACACCTTC
TRBJ1-5 10 NA NA TRBV7-3 CASRGQPQHF TGTGCCAGCAGGGGGCAGCCCCAGCATTTT
TRBJ2-5 15 NA TRBD1 TRBV5-1 CASTPRTGGWETQYF TGCGCCAGCACCCCTAGGACAGGGGGCTGGGAGACCCAGTACTTC
TRBJ1-5 13 NA NA TRBV19 CASSYDRLLPQHF TGTGCCAGTAGTTACGACCGCCTATTGCCCCAGCATTTT
TRBJ1-2 17 NA NA TRBV7-2 CASSLYSQTGPIHGYTF TGTGCCAGCAGCTTATATAGCCAGACGGGTCCTATACACGGCTACACCTTC
TRBJ2-7 14 NA NA TRBV5-6 CASSLGRGTIVQYF TGTGCCAGCAGCTTAGGGAGGGGGACAATCGTGCAGTACTTC
TRBJ1-5 14 few NA TRBV23-1 CASSQSSPRGPQHF TGCGCCAGCAGTCAATCTTCCCCCAGAGGGCCCCAGCATTTT